Below, one T cell receptor (beta chain) is given with its context. The data stem from a study of T cell responses to AZD1222 COVID-19 vaccine. Germline-derived CDR1 and CDR2 are MNHEY and SVGEGT. The CDR3 is 18 amino acids. With 4 bases clipped from V and 1 base from J, the junction kept 11 bases outside the gene matches. Repertoires were generated with immunoSEQ multiplex PCR, while TCRdb's copy carries only in-frame clones and drops some. Counted here are about 180,000 clones, around 88% occurring once; the ten biggest clones make up over 6%. This chain links TRBV6-2 or TRBV6-3 with TRBJ2-7, with 12 bases aligning to TRBD2. The receptor's source is an adult in good health. The sequenced sample was peripheral blood, obtained on day 0 of AZD1222 vaccination. CDR3 bases: TGTGCCAGCAGTTCAACCAGAGGAACTAGCGGGGGGTCCTACGAGCAGTACTTC. This gives the protein CASSSTRGTSGGSYEQYF.